This T cell receptor (beta chain) was identified in a study of cytomegalovirus exposure and HLA in healthy donors. PCR primers comprised 60 Vbeta and 13 Jbeta primers. This table comes from immunoSEQ multiplex PCR, and its TCRdb copy is limited to in-frame clones, with some not included. Found here are about 150,000 clones, around 84% of them singletons; the top ten hold more than 2%. Notes on the study in general: Later analysis associated a missense DCLRE1C variant with TCR beta V- and J-gene trimming. Specificity of three CMV-associated chains for CMV antigens was verified in vitro. In a later analysis, the majority of CMV-associated beta chains seemingly showed HLA restriction.

Of note for this clone: The antigen remains undetermined.

The receptor was isolated from a boy aged 2 to 10 in good health and CMV-seronegative. Source material: PBMCs.

CDR3 loop: CASSHLQGLTWEQYF. In DNA, the CDR3 is TGCGCCAGCAGCCACTTACAGGGATTAACCTGGGAGCAGTACTTC. V and J are TRBV4-1 and TRBJ2-7; D is perhaps TRBD1 (6 bases). The CDR3 has 15 residues. Looked up from germline, CDR1 is MGHRA and CDR2 is YSYEKL. V lost 3 bases and J 7 bases, leaving 19 bases between the germline ends.